Following are 18 T cell receptor beta chains from one sample sequenced in a study of low-dose radiotherapy and immunotherapy resistance in tumors. This sample's time point: before trial treatment. Covering alpha and beta chains, TRAV- and TRBV-specific primers were used for the first-strand cDNA. The authors amplified TCRs for about 20 PCR cycles with a constant-region primer and a V-primer adapter. TCRdb analysed the reads with MiXCR anew, one entry per CDR3 protein. The data show fewer than 90,000 distinct CDR3 sequences, roughly 30% seen once. Sample: PBMCs, taken before treatment. The receptors originated from a female donor with ovarian cancer.

The table lists this clonotype with a few counts. V usage is TRBV6-2 or TRBV6-3 and J usage is TRBJ1-2; D uncertain. V lost 6 bases and J lost 1, with 9 bases in between. Germline CDR1 and CDR2: MNHEY and SVGEGT. The length of the CDR3 is 13 residues. The CDR3: CASSETSNYGYTF. As DNA, the CDR3 is TGTGCCAGCAGCGAGACTAGTAACTATGGCTACACCTTC.

This clonotype was observed many times. CDR3 nucleotides: TGTGCCAGCAGCTTAGAGCGGCCCGGACTAGGTAGAGATACGCAGTATTTT. Encoded protein: CASSLERPGLGRDTQYF. The chain couples TRBV11-3 to TRBJ2-3; TRBD2 matches 7 bases. CDR3 length: 17 amino acids. The ends lost 0 bases at V and 5 bases at J; junction bases unmatched: 11. Germline CDR1 SGHNT, CDR2 YENEEA.

The rearrangement joins TRBV28 to TRBJ2-7; D is perhaps TRBD1 (6 bases). Germline V CDR1 and CDR2: MDHEN, SYDVKM. The CDR3 contains 15 residues. Trimming stripped 4 bases from V and 5 bases from J, with 18 bases between. The CDR3, as DNA: TGTGCCAGCAGTTCCCAGGGGCTAGATGGTCACGAGCAGTACTTC. Its protein product is CASSSQGLDGHEQYF.

This clonotype was observed many times. The chain combines TRBV7-2 with TRBJ2-7; D is ambiguous. V was trimmed by 6 bases and J by 3 bases, leaving 12 bases between them. This CDR3 spans 13 amino acids. CDR1 SGHTA and CDR2 FQGNSA come from the germline V gene. The CDR3: CASRGALIYEQYF. CDR3 DNA: TGTGCCAGCAGAGGTGCCCTCATCTACGAGCAGTACTTC.

This clonotype was found once. A much larger clone differs from this one at a single base, so this may be a read error. This chain joins TRBV5-1 and TRBJ2-7; D is perhaps TRBD2 (6 bases). This CDR3 comprises 11 residues. Trimming cost V 5 bases and J 3 bases, with 6 bases left between them. Germline CDR1 reads SGHRS; CDR2 reads YFSETQ. CDR3 amino acids: CASRGGYEQYF. The CDR3 DNA reads TGCGCCAGCAGGGGGGGCTACGAGCAGTACTTC.

This clonotype was detected ten times or more. This chain uses TRBV12-3 or TRBV12-4 with TRBJ1-1, with 9 bases fitting TRBD1. V was clipped by 4 bases and J by 5 bases; unmatched bases: 5. This CDR3 contains 14 residues. CDR3 DNA sequence: TGTGCCAGCAGTTCCACAGGGGGCCGGACTGAAGCTTTCTTT. It is translated as CASSSTGGRTEAFF.

In this sample, this clonotype turned up a few times. One end of the junction varies from germline; a read error may be responsible. The chain has TRBV5-4 and TRBJ2-7; 11 bases are shared with TRBD2. This CDR3 is 15 amino acids long. CDR1 and CDR2 from the germline V gene are SGHNT and YYREEE (reference sequence). The CDR3 region is CASSVTGTSGYGQYF. The CDR3 region has the DNA TGTGCCAGCAGCGTAACCGGGACTAGCGGTTACGGGCAGTACTTC. The full variable domain, with the rest looked up from reference TRBV5-4 and TRBJ2-7, is ETGVTQSPTHLIKTRGQQVTLRCSSQSGHNTVSWYQQALGQGPQFIFQYYREEENGRGNFPPRFSGLQFPNYSSELNVNALELDDSALYLCASSVTGTSGYGQYFGPGTRLTVT.

This clonotype showed up many times. V gene TRBV5-1 combines with J gene TRBJ2-1, with D maybe TRBD2 (6 bases). V dropped 3 bases and J dropped 0 bases, with 16 bases sitting between them. Per the germline V gene, CDR1 is SGHRS and CDR2 is YFSETQ. The CDR3 has 17 residues. CDR3 amino acids: CASSSPGGASSYNEQFF. DNA of the CDR3: TGCGCCAGCAGCTCACCGGGCGGGGCCAGCTCCTACAATGAGCAGTTCTTC.

This clonotype was detected many times. J is TRBJ1-5 and V is TRBV6-2 or TRBV6-3, with a weak D call TRBD1 (5 bases). Trimming pared 6 bases from V and 0 bases from J, leaving 12 bases between. Germline CDR1 MNHEY, CDR2 SVGEGT. CDR3 size: 15 residues. CDR3 residues: CASSSGDVSNQPQHF. CDR3 DNA sequence: TGTGCCAGCAGCTCTGGGGACGTTAGCAATCAGCCCCAGCATTTT.

This clonotype was recorded many times. V usage is TRBV21-1 and J usage is TRBJ1-3; the table names TRBD1, a call not compared with the DNA. TRBV21-1 is flagged as a pseudogene. This CDR3 contains 15 residues. DNA for the CDR3: TGTGCCAGCAGCTCCCGGGGGACAGATGGAAACACCATATATTTT. Translating gives CASSSRGTDGNTIYF.

The genes are TRBV18 and TRBJ2-2, with D possibly matching TRBD1 (6 bases). The CDR3 runs to 14 residues. V lost 2 bases and J 6 bases, leaving 10 bases between the germline ends. Per the germline V gene, CDR1 is KGHSH and CDR2 is LQKENI. In DNA, the CDR3 is TGTGCCAGCTCACCAACCGCAGGGGCCGGGGAGCTGTTTTTT. This codes for CASSPTAGAGELFF.

The chain links TRBV2 to TRBJ2-7; D uncertain. This CDR3 contains 14 residues. The V end was cut by 6 bases, the J end by 3 bases, with 15 bases between. Germline CDR1 SNHLY, CDR2 FYNNEI. CDR3 sequence: CASSRPRALYEQYF. CDR3 nucleotides: TGTGCCAGCAGCCGCCCAAGGGCCCTCTACGAGCAGTACTTC.

This clonotype was seen at least ten times. The chain uses TRBV24-1 and TRBJ2-3; 11 positions match TRBD2. The V segment lost 7 bases and the J segment 4 bases; nucleotides outside the gene matches: 9. CDR3 length: 16 amino acids. Germline CDR1 is KGHDR and CDR2 is SFDVKD. The CDR3 sequence: CATSPSVSGGADTQYF. CDR3 DNA sequence: TGTGCCACCAGCCCTAGCGTTAGCGGGGGGGCAGATACGCAGTATTTT.

This clonotype was detected ten times or more. The J gene is TRBJ1-2, the V gene TRBV18; a possible D gene is TRBD1 (5 bases). V was cut by 6 bases and J by 6 bases, with 17 bases left in between. CDR1 is KGHSH and CDR2 is LQKENI in the germline V gene. This CDR3 is built from 14 residues. The CDR3 spells CASSPAGTPNGYTF. The CDR3 region has the DNA TGTGCCAGCTCCCCCGCGGGGACCCCAAATGGCTACACCTTC.

The sample holds a few counts of this clonotype. The chain couples TRBV6-5 to TRBJ1-2; possibly TRBD1 for D (6 bases). Per the germline V gene, CDR1 is MNHEY and CDR2 is SVGAGI. V dropped 8 bases and J dropped 7 bases, with 14 bases sitting between them. There are 12 residues in the CDR3. In DNA form, the CDR3 reads TGTGCCAGCCGGGAGGGGACACTTGGCTACACCTTC. This sequence encodes CASREGTLGYTF.

Concerning this clonotype itself: A read error is the likely source, as a far larger clone sits one nucleotide away. The chain recombines TRBV28 with TRBJ2-7; 12 positions agree with TRBD2. Trimming at V came to 5 bases and at J to 9 bases, leaving 5 bases not matched to a gene. Germline CDR1 reads MDHEN; CDR2 reads SYDVKM. The CDR3 totals 13 residues. DNA for the CDR3: TGTGCCAGCAGTGAGACTAGCGGGAGCGGGCAGTACTTC. Its translation: CASSETSGSGQYF.

In its sample, this clonotype was seen many times. The gene calls are TRBV2 and TRBJ2-1; D might be TRBD1 (6 bases). The V and J ends lost 3 bases and 2 bases respectively, with 14 bases between them. The germline gives CDR1 SNHLY, CDR2 FYNNEI. This CDR3 spans 16 amino acids. The DNA of the CDR3 is TGTGCCAGCAGTGAGGGGGCGCCCGGGACCTACAATGAGCAGTTCTTC. Translation gives CASSEGAPGTYNEQFF.

This clonotype came up many times. The chain has TRBV19 and TRBJ1-1; no clear D. Trimming shortened V by 1 base and J by 3 bases, and 12 bases separated the two germline ends. This CDR3 comprises 15 residues. CDR1 is LNHDA, CDR2 SQIVND, per germline (reference sequence). CDR3 in amino acids: CASSIGREFDTEAFF. The CDR3 region has the DNA TGTGCCAGTAGTATAGGGCGGGAATTTGACACTGAAGCTTTCTTT.